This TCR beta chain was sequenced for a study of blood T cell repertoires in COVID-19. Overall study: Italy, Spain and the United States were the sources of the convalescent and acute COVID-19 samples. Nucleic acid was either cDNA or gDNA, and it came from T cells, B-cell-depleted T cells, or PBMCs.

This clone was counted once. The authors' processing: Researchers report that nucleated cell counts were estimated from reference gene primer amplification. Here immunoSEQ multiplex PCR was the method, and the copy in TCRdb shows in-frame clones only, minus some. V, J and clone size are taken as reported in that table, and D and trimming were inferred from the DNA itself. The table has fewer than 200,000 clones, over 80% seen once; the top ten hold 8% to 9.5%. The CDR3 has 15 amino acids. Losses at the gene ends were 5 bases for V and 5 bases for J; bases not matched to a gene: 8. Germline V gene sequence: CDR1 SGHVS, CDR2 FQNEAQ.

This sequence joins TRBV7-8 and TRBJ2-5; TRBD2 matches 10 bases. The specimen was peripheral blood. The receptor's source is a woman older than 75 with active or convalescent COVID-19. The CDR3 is CASSITSGISETQYF. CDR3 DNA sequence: TGTGCCAGCAGCATAACTAGCGGGATTTCGGAGACCCAGTACTTC.